This T cell receptor beta chain was sequenced in a study of T cells in Graves' hyperthyroidism and ophthalmopathy. About the research overall: Initial diagnosis, before any treatment, was when peripheral blood was collected.

Deletions cut 8 bases from V and 4 bases from J, with 13 bases between. Germline-derived CDR1 and CDR2 are SGHTA and FQGTGA. The CDR3 runs 13 residues. The CDR3 regions of TCR beta were amplified from RNA transcripts. The TCR CDR3 first-round RT-PCR relied on the HTBI primer set. MiXCR, applied by TCRdb to the multiplex PCR reads, yields one record per CDR3 protein. The profile shows about 700,000 distinct CDR3 sequences, around 15% of them singletons. These patients, aged 18 to 65, had recently diagnosed hyperthyroidism lasting under 2 months. The clonotype originates from a young woman with Graves' hyperthyroidism. The chain is built from TRBV7-3 and TRBJ2-3; TRBD1 might be the D (6 bases). The sample was blood. In DNA, the CDR3 is TGTGCCAGCGCAGTTGGGGGCTCAGATACGCAGTATTTT. The encoded protein is CASAVGGSDTQYF.